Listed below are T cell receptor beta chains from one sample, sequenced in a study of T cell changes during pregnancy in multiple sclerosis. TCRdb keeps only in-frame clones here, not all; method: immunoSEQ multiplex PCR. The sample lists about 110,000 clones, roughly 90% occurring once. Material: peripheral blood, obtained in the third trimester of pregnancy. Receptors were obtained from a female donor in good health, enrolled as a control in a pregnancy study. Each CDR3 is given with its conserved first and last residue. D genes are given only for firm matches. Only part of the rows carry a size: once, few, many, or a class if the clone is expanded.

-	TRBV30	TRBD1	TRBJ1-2	CACEQGVKRGYTF	TGTGCCTGTGAACAGGGGGTTAAACGGGGCTACACCTTC
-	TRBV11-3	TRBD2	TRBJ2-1	CASSPRGGGGEHEQFF	TGTGCCAGCAGCCCCCGAGGGGGCGGGGGGGAGCATGAGCAGTTCTTC
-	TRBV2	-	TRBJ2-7	CASSEGTPTYEQYF	TGTGCCAGCAGTGAGGGGACACCAACCTACGAGCAGTACTTC
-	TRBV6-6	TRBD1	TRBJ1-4	CASRTTRGTGNEKLFF	TGTGCCAGCAGAACTACTAGGGGGACAGGGAATGAAAAACTGTTTTTT
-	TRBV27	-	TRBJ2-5	CASRGGVETQYF	TGTGCCAGCAGAGGGGGGGTAGAGACCCAGTACTTC
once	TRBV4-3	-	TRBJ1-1	CASSSRGTEAFF	TGCGCCAGCAGCTCCAGGGGCACTGAAGCTTTCTTT
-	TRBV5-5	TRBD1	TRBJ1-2	CASSLAGQGVNYGYTF	TGTGCCAGCAGCTTGGCAGGGCAGGGGGTTAACTATGGCTACACCTTC
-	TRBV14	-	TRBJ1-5	CATSGGINQPQHF	TGTGCCACCTCGGGGGGGATCAATCAGCCCCAGCATTTT
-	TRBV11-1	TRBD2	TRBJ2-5	CASSLHPSGEETQYF	TGTGCCAGCAGCTTACATCCTAGCGGGGAAGAGACCCAGTACTTC
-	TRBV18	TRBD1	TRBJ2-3	CASSLGQAEDTQYF	TGTGCCAGCTCACTCGGACAGGCCGAAGATACGCAGTATTTT
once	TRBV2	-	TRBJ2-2	CASSELQGTGELFF	TGTGCCAGCAGTGAACTCCAGGGCACCGGGGAGCTGTTTTTT
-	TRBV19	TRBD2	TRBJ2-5	CASNRGGGQETQYF	TGTGCCAGTAACCGGGGGGGCGGCCAAGAGACCCAGTACTTC
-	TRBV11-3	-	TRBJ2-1	CASSFAVLLDYNEQFF	TGTGCCAGCAGCTTTGCCGTTCTCCTAGACTACAATGAGCAGTTCTTC